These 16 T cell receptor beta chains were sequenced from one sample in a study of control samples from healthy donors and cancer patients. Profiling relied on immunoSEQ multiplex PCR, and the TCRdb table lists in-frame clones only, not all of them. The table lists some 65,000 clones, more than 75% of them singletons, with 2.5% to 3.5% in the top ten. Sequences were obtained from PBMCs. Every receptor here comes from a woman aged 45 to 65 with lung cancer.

CDR3 sequence (DNA): TGTGCCAGCAGCTTAGTGGTGGGAGGAGCTAACTATGGCTACACCTTC. This sequence encodes CASSLVVGGANYGYTF. The V gene is TRBV7-2, the J gene TRBJ1-2, with D uncertain. Germline lookup yields CDR1 SGHTA and CDR2 FQGNSA. Trimming removed 1 base at V and 0 bases at J, with 12 bases between. The CDR3 contains 16 residues.

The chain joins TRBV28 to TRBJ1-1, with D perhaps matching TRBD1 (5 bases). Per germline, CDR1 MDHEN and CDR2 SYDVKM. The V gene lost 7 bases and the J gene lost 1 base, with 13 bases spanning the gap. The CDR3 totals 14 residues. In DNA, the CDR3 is TGTGCCAGCAACAAACCCACAGGGAACACTGAAGCTTTCTTT. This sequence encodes CASNKPTGNTEAFF.

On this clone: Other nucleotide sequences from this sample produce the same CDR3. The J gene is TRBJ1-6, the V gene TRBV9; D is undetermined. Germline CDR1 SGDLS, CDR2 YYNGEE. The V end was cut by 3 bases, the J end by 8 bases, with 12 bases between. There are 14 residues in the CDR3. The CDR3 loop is CASSAKGRDSPLHF. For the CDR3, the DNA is TGTGCCAGCAGCGCAAAGGGTAGAGATTCACCCCTCCACTTT.

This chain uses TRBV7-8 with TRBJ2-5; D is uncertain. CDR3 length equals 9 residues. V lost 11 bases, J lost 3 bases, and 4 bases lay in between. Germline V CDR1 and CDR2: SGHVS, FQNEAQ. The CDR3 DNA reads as TGTGCCGGCGAAGAGACCCAGTACTTC. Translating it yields CAGEETQYF. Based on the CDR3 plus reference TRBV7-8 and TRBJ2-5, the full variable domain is GAGVSQSPRYKVAKRGQDVALRCDPISGHVSLFWYQQALGQGPEFLTYFQNEAQLDKSGLPSDRFFAERPEGSVSTLKIQRTQQEDSAVYLCAGEETQYFGPGTRLLVL.

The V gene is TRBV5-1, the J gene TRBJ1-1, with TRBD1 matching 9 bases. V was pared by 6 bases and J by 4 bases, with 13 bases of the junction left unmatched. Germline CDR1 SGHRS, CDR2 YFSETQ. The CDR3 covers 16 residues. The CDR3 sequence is CASTHSGTGLGTEAFF. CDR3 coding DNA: TGCGCCAGCACCCACTCCGGGACAGGGCTCGGCACTGAAGCTTTCTTT.

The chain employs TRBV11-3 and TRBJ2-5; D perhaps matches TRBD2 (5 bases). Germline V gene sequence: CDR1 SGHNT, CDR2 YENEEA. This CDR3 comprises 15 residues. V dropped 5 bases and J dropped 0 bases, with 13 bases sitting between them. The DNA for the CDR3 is TGTGCCAGCAGCGTCGGCGGGTCGTACCAAGAGACCCAGTACTTC. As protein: CASSVGGSYQETQYF.

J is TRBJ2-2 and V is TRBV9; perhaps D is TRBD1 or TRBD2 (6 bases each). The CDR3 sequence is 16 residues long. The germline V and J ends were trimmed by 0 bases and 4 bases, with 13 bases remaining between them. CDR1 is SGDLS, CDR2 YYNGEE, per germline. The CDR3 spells CASSVAAGGATGELFF. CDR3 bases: TGTGCCAGCAGCGTAGCAGCCGGGGGCGCCACCGGGGAGCTGTTTTTT.

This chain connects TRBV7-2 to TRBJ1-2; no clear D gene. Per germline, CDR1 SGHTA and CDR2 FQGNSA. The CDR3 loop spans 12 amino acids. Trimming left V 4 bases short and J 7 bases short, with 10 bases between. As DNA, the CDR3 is TGTGCCAGCAGCTCGAGGTTCAGTGGCTACACCTTC. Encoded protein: CASSSRFSGYTF.

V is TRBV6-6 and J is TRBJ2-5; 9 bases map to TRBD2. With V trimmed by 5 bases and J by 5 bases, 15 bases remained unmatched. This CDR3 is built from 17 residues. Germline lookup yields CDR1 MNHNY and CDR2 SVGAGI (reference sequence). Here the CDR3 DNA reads TGTGCCAGCAGTCGTCGTGGTAGCGGGGGACAAGGGGAGACCCAGTACTTC. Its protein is CASSRRGSGGQGETQYF.

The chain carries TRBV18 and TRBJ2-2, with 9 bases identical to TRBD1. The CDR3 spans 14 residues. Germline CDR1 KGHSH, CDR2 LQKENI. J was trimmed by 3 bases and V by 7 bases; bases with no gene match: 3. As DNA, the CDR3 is TGTGCCAGCTTCCGGACAGGGGACACCGGGGAGCTGTTTTTT. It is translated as CASFRTGDTGELFF. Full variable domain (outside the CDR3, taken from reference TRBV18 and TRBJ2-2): NAGVMQNPRHLVRRRGQEARLRCSPMKGHSHVYWYRQLPEEGLKFMVYLQKENIIDESGMPKERFSAEFPKEGPSILRIQQVVRGDSAAYFCASFRTGDTGELFFGEGSRLTVL.

The CDR3 DNA is TGCGCCAGCAGCTTGGGCGGTGGAACCTCTGGAAACACCATATATTTT. Encoded protein: CASSLGGGTSGNTIYF. The chain uses TRBV5-1 and TRBJ1-3; D is ambiguous. From germline, CDR1 is SGHRS and CDR2 YFSETQ. The V and J ends lost 0 bases and 0 bases respectively, with 10 bases between them. The CDR3 contains 16 residues.

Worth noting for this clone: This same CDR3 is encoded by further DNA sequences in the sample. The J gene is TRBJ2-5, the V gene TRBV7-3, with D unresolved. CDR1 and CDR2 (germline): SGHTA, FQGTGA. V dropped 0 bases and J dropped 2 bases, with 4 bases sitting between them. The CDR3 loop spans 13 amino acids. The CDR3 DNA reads TGTGCCAGCAGCTTAACCAATCAAGAGACCCAGTACTTC. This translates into CASSLTNQETQYF. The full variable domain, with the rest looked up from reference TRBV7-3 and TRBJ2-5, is GAGVSQTPSNKVTEKGKYVELRCDPISGHTALYWYRQSLGQGPEFLIYFQGTGAADDSGLPNDRFFAVRPEGSVSTLKIQRTERGDSAVYLCASSLTNQETQYFGPGTRLLVL.

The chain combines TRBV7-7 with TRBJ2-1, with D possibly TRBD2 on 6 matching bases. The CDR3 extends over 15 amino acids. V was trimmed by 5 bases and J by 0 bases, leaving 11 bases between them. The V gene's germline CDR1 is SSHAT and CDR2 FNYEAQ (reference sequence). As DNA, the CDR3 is TGTGCCAGCAGCCGGGACTCGAGCTCCTACAATGAGCAGTTCTTC. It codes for CASSRDSSSYNEQFF.

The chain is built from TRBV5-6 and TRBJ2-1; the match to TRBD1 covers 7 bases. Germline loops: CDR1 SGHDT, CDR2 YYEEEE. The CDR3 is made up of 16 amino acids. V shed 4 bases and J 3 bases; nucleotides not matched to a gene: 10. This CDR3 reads CASSQITGDIYNEQFF. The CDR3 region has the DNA TGTGCCAGCAGCCAAATTACAGGGGACATCTACAATGAGCAGTTCTTC.

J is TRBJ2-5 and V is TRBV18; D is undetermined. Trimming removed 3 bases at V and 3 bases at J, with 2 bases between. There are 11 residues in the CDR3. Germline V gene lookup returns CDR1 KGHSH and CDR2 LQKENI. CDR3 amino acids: CASSPEETQYF. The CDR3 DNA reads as TGTGCCAGCTCACCGGAAGAGACCCAGTACTTC.

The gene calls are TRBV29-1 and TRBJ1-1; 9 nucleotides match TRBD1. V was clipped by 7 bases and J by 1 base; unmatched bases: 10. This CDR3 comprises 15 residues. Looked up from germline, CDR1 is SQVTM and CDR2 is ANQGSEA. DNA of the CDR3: TGCAGCGCTGTCGGAGGACAGGGGAAGAACACTGAAGCTTTCTTT. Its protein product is CSAVGGQGKNTEAFF.